Following are 14 T cell receptor beta chains from one sample sequenced in a study of blood T cell repertoires in COVID-19. The table came from immunoSEQ multiplex PCR; TCRdb's copy has only in-frame clones and leaves some out. The data show fewer than 130,000 clones, under 75% seen once. The sample was peripheral blood. Source of these receptors: a woman between 55 and 75 years old with acute or convalescent COVID-19.

The J gene is TRBJ2-7, the V gene TRBV2; 7 bases are a match to TRBD1. CDR3 length equals 13 residues. V gave up 3 bases and J gave up 6 bases; unmatched junction bases: 5. CDR1 SNHLY and CDR2 FYNNEI come from the germline V gene. CDR3 loop: CASSDARQGEQYF. The CDR3 DNA reads TGTGCCAGCAGTGATGCCCGACAGGGCGAGCAGTACTTC.

The chain combines TRBV7-3 with TRBJ2-1; 9 bases agree with TRBD2. This CDR3 contains 15 residues. Trimming removed 2 bases from V and 6 bases from J; junction bases left unmatched: 5. Germline V gives CDR1 SGHTA, CDR2 FQGTGA. The DNA for the CDR3 is TGTGCCAGCAGCTTAGATAGCGGGGGCCGCAATGAGCAGTTCTTC. Its protein product is CASSLDSGGRNEQFF.

The V gene is TRBV7-3, the J gene TRBJ1-2, with a possible D match to TRBD1 (5 bases). The CDR3 length is 13 residues. V shed 6 bases and J shed 4 bases, with 12 bases lying between them. Germline CDR1 is SGHTA and CDR2 is FQGTGA. The CDR3 spells CASSSGGGYGYTF. The CDR3 bases are TGTGCCAGCAGTTCGGGGGGTGGCTATGGCTACACCTTC.

The chain joins TRBV6-1 to TRBJ1-1, with D possibly TRBD1 on 6 matching bases. The V gene's germline CDR1 is MNHNS and CDR2 SASEGT. This CDR3 spans 15 amino acids. Deletions cut 2 bases from V and 6 bases from J, with 16 bases between. This CDR3 is CASSELNRVGAEAFF. The DNA for the CDR3 is TGTGCCAGCAGTGAATTAAACAGGGTAGGGGCTGAAGCTTTCTTT.

DNA for the CDR3: TGTGCCAGCAGCGTAGGACAGCACACTGAAGCTTTCTTT. As protein: CASSVGQHTEAFF. This chain uses TRBV9 with TRBJ1-1, with a tentative D call TRBD1 (5 bases). Germline-derived CDR1 and CDR2 are SGDLS and YYNGEE. CDR3 length: 13 amino acids. V was pared by 0 bases and J by 3 bases, with 6 bases between.

V is TRBV9 and J is TRBJ2-1; 10 nucleotides match TRBD2. This CDR3 spans 19 amino acids. V shed 0 bases and J 7 bases; nucleotides not matched to a gene: 16. Germline lookup yields CDR1 SGDLS and CDR2 YYNGEE. In DNA form, the CDR3 reads TGTGCCAGCAGCGTAGGCCCTACCATAGGAGCGGGGGGGAGAAATGAGCAGTTCTTC. Its protein product is CASSVGPTIGAGGRNEQFF.

This clone was picked up many times. The chain is built from TRBV7-2 and TRBJ1-6; D is perhaps TRBD1 (6 bases). The CDR3 spans 15 residues. From germline, CDR1 is SGHTA and CDR2 FQGNSA. The V end was cut by 4 bases, the J end by 3 bases, with 10 bases between. DNA of the CDR3: TGTGCCAGCAGCTCCCGGACAGTCTATAATTCACCCCTCCACTTT. It encodes CASSSRTVYNSPLHF.

The chain joins TRBV5-4 to TRBJ2-2, with TRBD1 identical over 11 bases. This CDR3 spans 18 amino acids. Germline lookup yields CDR1 SGHNT and CDR2 YYREEE (reference sequence). Unmatched junction bases numbered 10, after V lost 1 base and J lost 5 bases. This chain's CDR3 is CASSLTSGTGGKTGELFF. In DNA form, the CDR3 reads TGTGCCAGCAGCTTGACCTCAGGGACAGGGGGTAAAACCGGGGAGCTGTTTTTT.

This clone is medium-sized (0.01 to 0.1%) by share. The rearrangement links TRBV6-5 to TRBJ1-1; D may be TRBD1 (6 bases). The CDR3 sequence is 15 residues long. The germline V and J ends were trimmed by 10 bases and 3 bases, with 21 bases remaining between them. Germline assignment: CDR1 MNHEY and CDR2 SVGAGI. Here the CDR3 DNA reads TGTGCCACTAACGAAGGGACACGCGGGCACACTGAAGCTTTCTTT. Translated, it gives CATNEGTRGHTEAFF.

The chain couples TRBV7-8 to TRBJ2-7; D call uncertain. Germline assignment: CDR1 SGHVS and CDR2 FQNEAQ. The CDR3 consists of 15 residues. Trimming took off 1 base at V and 0 bases at J, with 10 bases between the two ends. The CDR3 coding sequence is TGTGCCAGCAGCTTAGAAGGCGGTAGCTCCTACGAGCAGTACTTC. Translating it yields CASSLEGGSSYEQYF.

The V call is TRBV18, the J call TRBJ1-5; D call uncertain. The CDR3 is 15 residues long. Germline V gene data show CDR1 as KGHSH and CDR2 as LQKENI. V shed 2 bases and J shed 2 bases, with 10 bases lying between them. The CDR3 nucleotides are TGTGCCAGCTCACCATCGGCGGGAGGCAATCAGCCCCAGCATTTT. It yields the protein CASSPSAGGNQPQHF.

This rearrangement joins TRBV11-2 to TRBJ1-1; D unclear. Germline CDR1 reads SGHAT; CDR2 reads FQNNGV. The CDR3 has 12 residues. Trimming took 1 base from V and 7 from J, leaving 7 bases between them. This CDR3 reads CASSLVFREAFF. In nucleotides, the CDR3 is TGTGCCAGCAGCTTAGTCTTCCGTGAAGCTTTCTTT.

The CDR3 loop reads CASSDRLAGGDTQYF. The DNA for the CDR3 is TGTGCCAGCAGCGACCGACTAGCGGGGGGTGATACGCAGTATTTT. The chain joins TRBV7-3 to TRBJ2-3, with 13 positions matching TRBD2. V dropped 5 bases and J dropped 6; count of bases not matched to a gene: 5. The germline V gene encodes CDR1 SGHTA and CDR2 FQGTGA. The CDR3 runs to 15 residues.

The CDR3 spells CASSVEFGSYNEQFF. The CDR3 nucleotides read TGTGCCAGCAGCGTAGAGTTCGGCTCCTACAATGAGCAGTTCTTC. The rearrangement uses TRBV9 and TRBJ2-1; D is undetermined. This CDR3 is 15 amino acids long. With 0 bases removed from V and 0 bases from J, the gap between germline ends came to 7 bases. The germline CDR1 and CDR2 sequences are SGDLS and YYNGEE.